This T cell receptor (beta chain) appears in the sequencing data of a study of cytomegalovirus exposure and HLA in healthy donors. Comment on this clone: Its target is unknown.

Points from the study as a whole: Earlier analysis looked at TCR beta V segments, and most were productive about 90% or about 30% of the time.

The V end was cut by 3 bases, the J end by 6 bases, with 11 bases between. The CDR3 totals 13 residues. The germline V gene has CDR1 LNHDA and CDR2 SQIVND (reference sequence). Primers included in the PCR were 60 Vbeta and 13 Jbeta primers. Sequencing used immunoSEQ multiplex PCR; TCRdb keeps in-frame clones, though not all of them. The sample has tens of thousands of clones, 70% to 85% seen once. The chain couples TRBV19 to TRBJ1-2; D is undetermined. The sequence was obtained from a man aged 45-65 years in good health and CMV-seronegative. The sequencing input was PBMCs. The CDR3 DNA is TGTGCCAGTAGTATCCGGAGACCCGATGGCTACACCTTC. Residues: CASSIRRPDGYTF.